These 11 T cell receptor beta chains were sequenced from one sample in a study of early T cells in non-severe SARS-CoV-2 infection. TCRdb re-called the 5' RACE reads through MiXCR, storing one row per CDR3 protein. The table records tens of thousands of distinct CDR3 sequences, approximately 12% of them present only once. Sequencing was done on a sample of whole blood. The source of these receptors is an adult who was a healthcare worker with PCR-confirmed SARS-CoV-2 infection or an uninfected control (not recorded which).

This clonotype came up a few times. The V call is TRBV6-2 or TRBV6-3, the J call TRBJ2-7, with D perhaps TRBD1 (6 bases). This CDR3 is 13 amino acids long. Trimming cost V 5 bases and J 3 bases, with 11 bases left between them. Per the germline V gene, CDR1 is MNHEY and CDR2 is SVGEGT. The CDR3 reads CASSPRQDYEQYF. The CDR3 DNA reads TGTGCCAGCAGTCCACGACAGGACTACGAGCAGTACTTC.

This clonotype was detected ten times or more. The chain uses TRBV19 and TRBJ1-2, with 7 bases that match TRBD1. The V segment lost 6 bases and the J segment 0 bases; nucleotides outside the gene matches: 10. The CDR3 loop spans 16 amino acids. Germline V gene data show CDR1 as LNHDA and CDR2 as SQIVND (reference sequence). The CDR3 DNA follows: TGTGCCAGTAGGGAACTGGGACAGATCACTAACTATGGCTACACCTTC. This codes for CASRELGQITNYGYTF.

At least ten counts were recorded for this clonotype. The CDR3 region has the DNA TGTGCCAGCAGCCCAGTAGGAACTAGCGATAGAGATACGCAGTATTTT. This sequence encodes CASSPVGTSDRDTQYF. The chain recombines TRBV9 with TRBJ2-3, with 7 bases matching TRBD2. Germline lookup yields CDR1 SGDLS and CDR2 YYNGEE. V dropped 4 bases and J dropped 5; count of bases not matched to a gene: 13. This CDR3 has 16 residues.

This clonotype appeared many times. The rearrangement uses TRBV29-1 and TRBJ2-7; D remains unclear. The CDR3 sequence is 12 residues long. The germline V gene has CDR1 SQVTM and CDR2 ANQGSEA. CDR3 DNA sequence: TGCACCCATAAGGGTCCTTCCTACGAGCAGTACTTC. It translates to CTHKGPSYEQYF.

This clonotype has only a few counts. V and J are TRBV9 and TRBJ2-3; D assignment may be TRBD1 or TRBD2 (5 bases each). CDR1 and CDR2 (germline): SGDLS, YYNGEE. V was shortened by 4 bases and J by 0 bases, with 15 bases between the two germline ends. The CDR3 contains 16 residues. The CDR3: CASSPEGPPSTDTQYF. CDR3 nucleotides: TGTGCCAGCAGCCCAGAGGGGCCCCCTAGCACAGATACGCAGTATTTT.

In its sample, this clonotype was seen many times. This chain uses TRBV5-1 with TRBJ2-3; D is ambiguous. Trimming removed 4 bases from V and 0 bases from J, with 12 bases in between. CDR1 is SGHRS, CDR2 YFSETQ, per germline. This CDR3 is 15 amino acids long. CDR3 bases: TGCGCCAGCAGCCCCCGGCGAACTAGCACAGATACGCAGTATTTT. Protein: CASSPRRTSTDTQYF.

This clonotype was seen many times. The CDR3 is CASSKPGQVIYGYTF. In DNA, the CDR3 is TGTGCCAGCAGCAAGCCGGGACAGGTGATCTATGGCTACACCTTC. V is TRBV12-3 or TRBV12-4 and J is TRBJ1-2; 8 bases are a match to TRBD1. Germline trimming cut 6 bases from V and 4 bases from J; bases unmatched to any gene: 10. This CDR3 has 15 amino acids.

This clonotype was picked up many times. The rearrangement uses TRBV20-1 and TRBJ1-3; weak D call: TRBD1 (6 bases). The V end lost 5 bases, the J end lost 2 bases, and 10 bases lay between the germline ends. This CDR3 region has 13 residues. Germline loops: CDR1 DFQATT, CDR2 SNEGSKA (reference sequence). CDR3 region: CSAPRGPGNTIYF. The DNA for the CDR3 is TGCAGTGCTCCCAGGGGTCCTGGAAACACCATATATTTT.

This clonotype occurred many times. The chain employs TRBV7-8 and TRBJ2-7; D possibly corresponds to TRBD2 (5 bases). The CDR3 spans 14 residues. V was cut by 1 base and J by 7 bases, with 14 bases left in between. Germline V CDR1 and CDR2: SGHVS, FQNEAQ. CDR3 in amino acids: CASSLVRATGEQYF. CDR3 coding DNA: TGTGCCAGCAGCTTAGTGAGGGCGACGGGGGAGCAGTACTTC. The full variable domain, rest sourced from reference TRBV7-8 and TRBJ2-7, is GAGVSQSPRYKVAKRGQDVALRCDPISGHVSLFWYQQALGQGPEFLTYFQNEAQLDKSGLPSDRFFAERPEGSVSTLKIQRTQQEDSAVYLCASSLVRATGEQYFGPGTRLTVT.

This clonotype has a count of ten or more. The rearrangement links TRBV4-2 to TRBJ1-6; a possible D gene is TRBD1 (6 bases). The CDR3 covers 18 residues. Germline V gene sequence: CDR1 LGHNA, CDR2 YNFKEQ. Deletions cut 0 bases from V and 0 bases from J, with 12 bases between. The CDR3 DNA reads TGTGCCAGCAGCCAAGATAGGGACACAAGCTCCTATAATTCACCCCTCCACTTT. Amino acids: CASSQDRDTSSYNSPLHF.

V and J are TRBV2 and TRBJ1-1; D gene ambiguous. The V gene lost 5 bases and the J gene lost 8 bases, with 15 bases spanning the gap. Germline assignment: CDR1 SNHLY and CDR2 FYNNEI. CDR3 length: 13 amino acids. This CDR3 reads CASSPARGGEAFF. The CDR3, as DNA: TGTGCCAGCAGTCCCGCGCGTGGCGGGGAAGCTTTCTTT.